This T cell receptor (beta chain) originates from a study of T cell responses to AZD1222 COVID-19 vaccine. Clones were read by immunoSEQ multiplex PCR, and TCRdb kept only the in-frame ones, dropping some. The repertoire includes over 100,000 clones, approximately 90% of them detected once, and 2% to 3% sits in the top ten. The source of this sequence is an adult who received the AZD1222 COVID-19 vaccine. The source material was peripheral blood, sampled 28 days after the second AZD1222 dose.

Written as DNA, the CDR3 is TGCAGCGTTAGGGACCCGGAGGGCTACACCTTC. It translates to CSVRDPEGYTF. This rearrangement joins TRBV29-1 to TRBJ1-2, with a weak D call TRBD1 (5 bases). Germline-derived CDR1 and CDR2 are SQVTM and ANQGSEA. Trimming pared 5 bases from V and 8 bases from J, leaving 12 bases between. This CDR3 contains 11 residues.